The 7 T cell receptor beta chains presented below share a single source sample, sequenced in a study of a mutant IDH1 vaccine in newly diagnosed glioma (dated by TCRdb to the early 2020s). No cognate antigen is known for these TCRs. Library generation was performed with the immunoSEQ multiplex PCR assay. As stored in TCRdb, this immuneACCESS dataset retains in-frame rearrangements with V and J assigned. A fraction of the clones does not appear; measured against another copy, unresolved V genes explain less than half of the discrepancy, and the remainder lacks a known reason. The sample records some 48,000 clones, around 80% of which are singletons. The ten biggest clones cover under 2% of the sample. Explained via the paper, the time point label denotes: week 5, during vaccination. Each vaccine dose was 300 ug of a 20-mer mutant IDH1 peptide in Montanide, given subcutaneously with topical imiquimod.

Sequenced here: PBMCs, sampled from a glioma patient whose treatment included an IDH1 peptide vaccine. The origin of the receptors is a woman aged 40 to 55 with glioma.

V gene TRBV9 combines with J gene TRBJ2-4; 15 bases agree with TRBD2. With V trimmed by 4 bases and J by 1 base, 9 bases remained unmatched. The CDR3 extends over 19 amino acids. The germline V gene has CDR1 SGDLS and CDR2 YYNGEE. The DNA for the CDR3 is TGTGCCAGCAGCCAGACCGGGACTAGCGGGGGGTGGGCCAAAAACATTCAGTACTTC. As protein: CASSQTGTSGGWAKNIQYF.

The V and J genes are TRBV12-5 and TRBJ1-2; D uncertain. CDR1 and CDR2 from the germline V gene are LGHNT and FRNRAP. V was clipped by 2 bases and J by 3 bases, with 4 bases between them. The CDR3 is 12 amino acids. In nucleotides, the CDR3 is TGTGCTAGTGGTTTGCTTTACTATGGCTACACCTTC. It encodes CASGLLYYGYTF.

The J gene is TRBJ2-7, the V gene TRBV5-1; 7 nucleotides line up with TRBD1. This CDR3 contains 15 residues. Unmatched junction bases numbered 5, after V lost 1 base and J lost 1 base. Germline lookup yields CDR1 SGHRS and CDR2 YFSETQ. DNA for the CDR3: TGCGCCAGCAGCTTGACAGGGGCCGGATCCTACGAGCAGTACTTC. Residues: CASSLTGAGSYEQYF.

The V gene is TRBV6-6, the J gene TRBJ2-7; TRBD1 agrees at 7 bases. The CDR3 runs to 16 residues. J lost 2 bases, V lost 2 bases, and 9 bases had no gene match. Germline lookup yields CDR1 MNHNY and CDR2 SVGAGI (reference sequence). The DNA for the CDR3 is TGTGCCAGCAGTTACACACCGGACAGGATGACCTACGAGCAGTACTTC. It translates to CASSYTPDRMTYEQYF.

The chain carries TRBV29-1 and TRBJ2-3; no definite D call. CDR3 length equals 13 residues. Trimming removed 5 bases at V and 2 bases at J, with 11 bases between. Germline assignment: CDR1 SQVTM and CDR2 ANQGSEA. Here the CDR3 DNA reads TGCAGCGTTTTGGAGCAAGTCACAGATACGCAGTATTTT. Translation: CSVLEQVTDTQYF.

This clone was counted between two and nine times. This same CDR3 is encoded by further DNA sequences in the sample. The chain carries TRBV5-6 and TRBJ1-1, with D unclear. V shed 1 base and J shed 5 bases, with 9 bases lying between them. The CDR3 totals 13 residues. The germline CDR1 and CDR2 sequences are SGHDT and YYEEEE. CDR3 sequence reads: CASSLPEGTEAFF. The CDR3 bases are TGTGCCAGCAGCTTGCCAGAAGGGACTGAAGCTTTCTTT.

This clone was detected only a few times. The chain joins TRBV19 to TRBJ1-5; D not certain. This CDR3 contains 13 residues. Trimming cost V 0 bases and J 4 bases, with 4 bases left between them. Germline loops: CDR1 LNHDA, CDR2 SQIVND (reference sequence). The CDR3: CASSIEGNQPQHF. CDR3 in DNA: TGTGCCAGTAGTATAGAAGGGAATCAGCCCCAGCATTTT.